A single sample is the source of the 30 T cell receptor beta chains below, sequenced in a study of CD4+ T cells in melanoma. Some clones are missing from TCRdb's copy, which holds only in-frame ones; the method was immunoSEQ multiplex PCR. The table records around 110,000 clones, 92% of them present only once. The specimen sequenced was peripheral blood. All receptors derive from a human donor with melanoma.

V gene TRBV19 combines with J gene TRBJ2-7, with D maybe TRBD1 (5 bases). V was pared by 4 bases and J by 2 bases, with 12 bases between. Germline CDR1 LNHDA, CDR2 SQIVND (reference sequence). The CDR3 spans 14 residues. CDR3 residues: CASSTPGPPYEQYF. DNA for the CDR3: TGTGCCAGTAGTACCCCAGGGCCCCCCTACGAGCAGTACTTC.

V usage is TRBV9 and J usage is TRBJ2-5; TRBD2 is a possible D gene (5 bases). V lost 6 bases to trimming and J lost 2 bases, with 17 bases between them. The CDR3 totals 15 residues. Germline V lookup: CDR1 SGDLS, CDR2 YYNGEE. DNA of the CDR3: TGTGCCAGCACTGAGTCCGGACTGAGACAAGAGACCCAGTACTTC. Translating it yields CASTESGLRQETQYF.

The chain is built from TRBV7-2 and TRBJ2-7, with a possible D match to TRBD2 (5 bases). This CDR3 region has 13 residues. Germline lookup yields CDR1 SGHTA and CDR2 FQGNSA. V gave up 5 bases and J gave up 7 bases, with 15 bases separating them. DNA for the CDR3: TGTGCCAGCAGCGTACTCCCAACGGGAGAGCAGTACTTC. Translating gives CASSVLPTGEQYF.

CDR3 region: CATSRDANYGYTF. In DNA form, the CDR3 reads TGTGCCACCAGCAGAGATGCTAACTATGGCTACACCTTC. The V gene is TRBV15, the J gene TRBJ1-2; D is unresolved. The V end was cut by 0 bases, the J end by 0 bases, with 2 bases between. Germline V gene lookup returns CDR1 LNHNV and CDR2 YYDKDF (reference sequence). There are 13 residues in the CDR3.

The J gene is TRBJ1-3, the V gene TRBV9; D remains ambiguous. The germline gives CDR1 SGDLS, CDR2 YYNGEE. The CDR3 is made up of 15 amino acids. V lost 0 bases to trimming and J lost 4 bases, with 11 bases between them. The CDR3 loop reads CASSVAWGSGNTIYF. The CDR3 DNA follows: TGTGCCAGCAGCGTAGCATGGGGTTCCGGAAACACCATATATTTT.

CDR3 coding DNA: TGTGCCAGCAGTTATGCGACAGTTAGCTACGAGCAGTACTTC. It translates to CASSYATVSYEQYF. The V gene is TRBV28, the J gene TRBJ2-7; D perhaps matches TRBD1 (5 bases). Germline values: CDR1 MDHEN, CDR2 SYDVKM. With 4 bases removed from V and 3 bases from J, the gap between germline ends came to 13 bases. The CDR3 has 14 amino acids.

The rearrangement links TRBV7-3 to TRBJ1-1; D not certain. The CDR3 length is 15 residues. V was pared by 2 bases and J by 1 base, with 11 bases between. Germline-derived CDR1 and CDR2 are SGHTA and FQGTGA. The CDR3 region is CASSLYAEGNTEAFF. CDR3 sequence (DNA): TGTGCCAGCAGCTTATACGCGGAGGGGAACACTGAAGCTTTCTTT. The variable domain in full, with the rest retrieved from reference TRBV7-3 and TRBJ1-1, is GAGVSQTPSNKVTEKGKYVELRCDPISGHTALYWYRQSLGQGPEFLIYFQGTGAADDSGLPNDRFFAVRPEGSVSTLKIQRTERGDSAVYLCASSLYAEGNTEAFFGQGTRLTVV.

V is TRBV5-4 and J is TRBJ2-3, with 10 bases identical to TRBD2. The CDR3 sequence is 14 residues long. Losses at the gene ends were 4 bases for V and 6 bases for J; bases not matched to a gene: 5. Germline V CDR1 and CDR2: SGHNT, YYREEE (reference sequence). CDR3 DNA: TGTGCCAGCAGCCCGAGACTAGCGGGCGATACGCAGTATTTT. Its protein is CASSPRLAGDTQYF.

This chain links TRBV5-1 with TRBJ2-2, with D tentatively TRBD1 or TRBD2 (6 bases each). CDR3 length: 14 amino acids. CDR1 SGHRS and CDR2 YFSETQ come from the germline V gene. V gave up 5 bases and J gave up 3 bases, with 11 bases separating them. The chain's CDR3 is CASSRGVDTGELFF. In nucleotides, the CDR3 is TGCGCCAGCAGTAGGGGGGTGGACACCGGGGAGCTGTTTTTT.

This chain uses TRBV5-4 with TRBJ2-7; possibly TRBD1 or TRBD2 for D (6 bases each). Trimming shortened V by 0 bases and J by 5 bases, and 12 bases separated the two germline ends. This CDR3 is 14 amino acids long. Germline lookup yields CDR1 SGHNT and CDR2 YYREEE (reference sequence). Here the CDR3 reads CASSLEIGGNEQYF. As DNA, the CDR3 is TGTGCCAGCAGCTTGGAAATCGGGGGCAACGAGCAGTACTTC.

The rearrangement links TRBV5-1 to TRBJ2-7; 9 positions match TRBD2. This CDR3 spans 16 amino acids. Germline V gene sequence: CDR1 SGHRS, CDR2 YFSETQ. Trimming cost V 4 bases and J 2 bases; bases outside gene matches: 10. CDR3 sequence: CASSTLSGGTTYEQYF. DNA for the CDR3: TGCGCCAGCAGCACCCTGAGCGGGGGGACCACCTACGAGCAGTACTTC.

The chain has TRBV6-6 and TRBJ2-3, with 7 bases fitting TRBD2. The V gene end was trimmed by 10 bases and the J gene end by 2 bases; junction bases not matched to a gene: 12. CDR1 is MNHNY, CDR2 SVGAGI, per germline (reference sequence). This CDR3 has 15 residues. As DNA, the CDR3 is TGTGCCACCCAGGGTGGGGGGAGGGTCACAGATACGCAGTATTTT. Protein product: CATQGGGRVTDTQYF.

CDR3 loop: CASSPTRGREYYEQYF. The CDR3 DNA reads as TGTGCCAGCAGTCCCACCAGGGGCAGGGAGTACTACGAGCAGTACTTC. The chain links TRBV27 to TRBJ2-7; TRBD1 is a possible D gene (6 bases). The length of the CDR3 is 16 residues. Germline V gene lookup returns CDR1 MNHEY and CDR2 SMNVEV (reference sequence). The V end was cut by 5 bases, the J end by 3 bases, with 20 bases between.

The CDR3 DNA is TGTGCCAGCAGCTGGGGACTAGCGTCAGACGAGCAGTACTTC. It is translated as CASSWGLASDEQYF. The V gene is TRBV5-4, the J gene TRBJ2-7; TRBD2 matches at 10 bases. The CDR3 is 14 residues long. V trimming: 3 bases; J trimming: 5 bases; junction bases outside the gene matches: 5. Germline CDR1 SGHNT, CDR2 YYREEE (reference sequence).

The gene calls are TRBV19 and TRBJ2-2; tentatively, D is TRBD1 (6 bases). This CDR3 has 13 residues. Germline CDR1 and CDR2: LNHDA and SQIVND (reference sequence). V was shortened by 6 bases and J by 4 bases, with 9 bases between the two germline ends. The CDR3 region has the DNA TGTGCCAGTAGCCAGGGGAGCACCGGGGAGCTGTTTTTT. Translating it yields CASSQGSTGELFF.

This CDR3 is CASSVYRGRGGNTIYF. CDR3 nucleotide sequence: TGTGCCAGCAGCGTGTACAGGGGGCGAGGTGGAAACACCATATATTTT. The rearrangement joins TRBV11-2 to TRBJ1-3, with 9 bases lining up with TRBD1. The CDR3 extends over 16 amino acids. The V and J ends lost 5 bases and 3 bases, in that order; junction bases with no gene match: 8. The germline V gene encodes CDR1 SGHAT and CDR2 FQNNGV.

This rearrangement joins TRBV15 to TRBJ2-7, with 10 bases that match TRBD2. This CDR3 region has 17 residues. V trimming: 1 base; J trimming: 5 bases; junction bases outside the gene matches: 11. Per germline, CDR1 LNHNV and CDR2 YYDKDF (reference sequence). The CDR3 DNA reads as TGTGCCACCAGCAGAGTGGAGCGGGAGGGATATATCCACGAGCAGTACTTC. It encodes CATSRVEREGYIHEQYF.

The chain combines TRBV5-1 with TRBJ2-2; 7 bases are shared with TRBD2. The length of the CDR3 is 15 residues. With 1 base clipped from V and 3 bases from J, the junction kept 3 bases outside the gene matches. Germline V gene sequence: CDR1 SGHRS, CDR2 YFSETQ. Written as DNA, the CDR3 is TGCGCCAGCAGCTTGACCGGGGGGTACACCGGGGAGCTGTTTTTT. Residues: CASSLTGGYTGELFF.

The chain carries TRBV2 and TRBJ2-7, with TRBD2 as a possible D gene (5 bases). The germline gives CDR1 SNHLY, CDR2 FYNNEI. V gave up 8 bases and J gave up 0 bases, with 17 bases separating them. This CDR3 has 15 residues. The CDR3 sequence is CASWDSAPNSYEQYF. The CDR3 DNA reads as TGTGCCAGCTGGGATAGCGCGCCGAACTCCTACGAGCAGTACTTC.

This sequence joins TRBV2 and TRBJ2-4; TRBD2 matches 7 bases. The CDR3 is 14 residues long. Germline CDR1 reads SNHLY; CDR2 reads FYNNEI. Losses at the gene ends were 7 bases for V and 2 bases for J; bases not matched to a gene: 5. The CDR3 is CASTSGTTKNIQYF. The CDR3 DNA follows: TGTGCCAGCACCAGCGGGACTACCAAAAACATTCAGTACTTC.

This clone was seen a single time. The rearrangement links TRBV27 to TRBJ2-3, with TRBD2 as a possible D gene (6 bases). Germline V gives CDR1 MNHEY, CDR2 SMNVEV (reference sequence). The CDR3 spans 17 residues. V lost 5 bases and J lost 0, with 18 bases in between. The CDR3: CASSTIYPSASTDTQYF. CDR3 coding DNA: TGTGCCAGCAGTACAATATACCCTAGCGCGAGCACAGATACGCAGTATTTT.

J is TRBJ1-4 and V is TRBV6-4; 8 bases are a match to TRBD1. The germline V gene encodes CDR1 MRHNA and CDR2 SNTAGT. V was clipped by 9 bases and J by 8 bases; unmatched bases: 14. This CDR3 contains 15 residues. Here the CDR3 reads CARCPGQDFSEKLFF. DNA of the CDR3: TGTGCCAGGTGTCCGGGACAGGACTTTAGCGAAAAACTGTTTTTT.

V usage is TRBV5-4 and J usage is TRBJ2-2; 9 bases match TRBD2. This CDR3 spans 17 amino acids. The germline gives CDR1 SGHNT, CDR2 YYREEE (reference sequence). The J segment lost 6 bases and the V segment lost 4 bases, leaving 13 bases of the junction unmatched. The CDR3 nucleotides are TGTGCCAGCAGCGCCCTAGCGGGAAGAGAGGCGTCCGGGGAGCTGTTTTTT. This codes for CASSALAGREASGELFF.

The chain links TRBV5-1 to TRBJ2-7; 12 bases match TRBD2. The junction had 3 bases not matched to a gene; V was cut back by 3 bases and J by 5 bases. This CDR3 region has 14 residues. CDR1 is SGHRS and CDR2 is YFSETQ in the germline V gene. The CDR3 nucleotides are TGCGCCAGCAGCTGGACTAGCGGGATCAACGAGCAGTACTTC. Protein: CASSWTSGINEQYF.

The chain carries TRBV18 and TRBJ1-1; TRBD1 might be the D (5 bases). The CDR3 extends over 15 amino acids. Trimming stripped 2 bases from V and 4 bases from J, with 14 bases between. The V gene's germline CDR1 is KGHSH and CDR2 LQKENI. The CDR3: CASSPTGFRGTEAFF. The CDR3 coding sequence is TGTGCCAGCTCACCAACAGGTTTCCGCGGCACTGAAGCTTTCTTT. Supplemented by reference TRBV18 and TRBJ1-1, the full variable domain reads NAGVMQNPRHLVRRRGQEARLRCSPMKGHSHVYWYRQLPEEGLKFMVYLQKENIIDESGMPKERFSAEFPKEGPSILRIQQVVRGDSAAYFCASSPTGFRGTEAFFGQGTRLTVV.

The chain has TRBV6-6 and TRBJ2-7; 9 nucleotides agree with TRBD2. V was pared by 4 bases and J by 6 bases, with 7 bases of the junction left unmatched. This CDR3 contains 14 residues. CDR1 is MNHNY, CDR2 SVGAGI, per germline (reference sequence). The CDR3: CASSFLAGPSEQYF. In DNA form, the CDR3 reads TGTGCCAGCAGTTTCCTAGCGGGGCCCTCCGAGCAGTACTTC.

The chain links TRBV4-2 to TRBJ2-5, with 10 bases matching TRBD2. The CDR3 covers 19 residues. Germline V gene sequence: CDR1 LGHNA, CDR2 YNFKEQ. V was pared by 0 bases and J by 3 bases, with 13 bases of the junction left unmatched. Here the CDR3 reads CASSQEGGWLAGEEETQYF. The CDR3 coding sequence is TGTGCCAGCAGCCAAGAAGGTGGTTGGCTAGCGGGGGAGGAAGAGACCCAGTACTTC.

The CDR3 nucleotides are TGCGCCAGCAGCTTGGGGGGTGAGCAGTTCTTC. Its protein is CASSLGGEQFF. The chain joins TRBV5-1 to TRBJ2-1; D is unresolved. The V gene lost 0 bases and the J gene lost 9 bases, with 4 bases spanning the gap. This CDR3 region has 11 residues. Germline values: CDR1 SGHRS, CDR2 YFSETQ.

V is TRBV6-6 and J is TRBJ2-1; D unresolved. This CDR3 comprises 14 residues. Germline lookup yields CDR1 MNHNY and CDR2 SVGAGI (reference sequence). Between the trimmed V and J ends, which lost 0 bases and 6 bases, there was a span of 9 bases. In DNA form, the CDR3 reads TGTGCCAGCAGTTACTCTGAATCTCTCAATGAGCAGTTCTTC. Its translation is CASSYSESLNEQFF.

The chain is built from TRBV9 and TRBJ1-5; D not certain. Germline CDR1 is SGDLS and CDR2 is YYNGEE. The CDR3 totals 14 residues. V lost 4 bases and J lost 2, with 10 bases in between. The CDR3 loop is CASSPQGGNQPQHF. CDR3 nucleotides: TGTGCCAGCAGCCCCCAAGGTGGCAATCAGCCCCAGCATTTT.